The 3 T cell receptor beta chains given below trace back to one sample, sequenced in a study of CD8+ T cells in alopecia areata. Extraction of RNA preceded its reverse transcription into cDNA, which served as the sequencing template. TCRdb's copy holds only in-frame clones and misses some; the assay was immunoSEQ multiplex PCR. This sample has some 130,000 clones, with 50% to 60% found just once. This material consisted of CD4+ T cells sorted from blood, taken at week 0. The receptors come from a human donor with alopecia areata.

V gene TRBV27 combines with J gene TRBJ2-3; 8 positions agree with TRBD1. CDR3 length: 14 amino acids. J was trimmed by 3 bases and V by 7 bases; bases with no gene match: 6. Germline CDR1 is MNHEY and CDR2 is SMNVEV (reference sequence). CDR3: CASKDRGGTDTQYF. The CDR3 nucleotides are TGTGCCAGCAAAGACAGGGGTGGAACAGATACGCAGTATTTT.

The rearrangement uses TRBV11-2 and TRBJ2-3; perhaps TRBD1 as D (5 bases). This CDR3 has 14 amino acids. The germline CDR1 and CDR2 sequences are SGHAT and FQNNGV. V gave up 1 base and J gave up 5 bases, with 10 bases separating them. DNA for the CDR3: TGTGCCAGCAGCTTAGGTAATGGACAAGATACGCAGTATTTT. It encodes CASSLGNGQDTQYF.

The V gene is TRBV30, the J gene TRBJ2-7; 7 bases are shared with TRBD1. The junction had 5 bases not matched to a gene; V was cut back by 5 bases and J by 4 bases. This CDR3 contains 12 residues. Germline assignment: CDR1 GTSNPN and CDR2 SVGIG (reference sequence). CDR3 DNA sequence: TGTGCCTGGGGTAGGGGGCGGTACGAGCAGTACTTC. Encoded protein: CAWGRGRYEQYF.